This TCR beta chain is from a study of shared clonotypes between healthy human individuals. The CDR3 runs 14 residues. The germline V gene encodes CDR1 GTSNPN and CDR2 SVGIG (reference sequence). V was cut by 7 bases and J by 1 base, with 14 bases left in between. Libraries were prepared by immunoSEQ multiplex PCR; TCRdb keeps only in-frame clonotypes and omits some of them. The data contain 1.6 million or so clones, just under 99% of them singletons. The chain couples TRBV30 to TRBJ1-5; the D is unclear. Sequencing was done on a sample of naive CD4+ T cells sorted from blood. Stated subset: CD45RA+ positively selected. This TCR was sampled from a man younger than 40 in good health. In nucleotides, the CDR3 is TGTGCCTCTGGATGGCCACGGAGCAATCAGCCCCAGCATTTT. Translated, it gives CASGWPRSNQPQHF.